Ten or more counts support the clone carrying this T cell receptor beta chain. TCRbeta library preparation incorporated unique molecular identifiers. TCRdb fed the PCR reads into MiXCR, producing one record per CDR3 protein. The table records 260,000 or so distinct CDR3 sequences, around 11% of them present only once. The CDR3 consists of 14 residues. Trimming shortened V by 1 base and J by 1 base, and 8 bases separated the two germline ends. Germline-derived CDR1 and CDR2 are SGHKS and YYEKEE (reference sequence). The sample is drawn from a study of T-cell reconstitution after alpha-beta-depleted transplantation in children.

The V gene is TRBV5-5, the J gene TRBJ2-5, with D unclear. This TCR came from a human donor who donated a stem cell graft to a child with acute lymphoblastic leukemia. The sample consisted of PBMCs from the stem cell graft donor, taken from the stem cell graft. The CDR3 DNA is TGTGCCAGCAGCTTGTGGGGAAGCCAAGAGACCCAGTACTTC. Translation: CASSLWGSQETQYF.